This TCR beta chain comes out of a study of blood T cell repertoires in COVID-19. Background on the study: T cells, B-cell-depleted T cells, or PBMCs supplied cDNA or gDNA.

This clone was seen only a few times. Authors' analysis steps: Estimates of nucleated cell counts were drawn from the amplification of reference gene primers. Libraries were prepared by immunoSEQ multiplex PCR; TCRdb keeps only in-frame clonotypes and omits some of them. The V and J calls and clone size are taken from that table; D and trimming were inferred from the DNA. The table includes 77,000 or so clones, approximately 74% detected once. Germline V lookup: CDR1 LGHNA, CDR2 YNFKEQ. J was trimmed by 7 bases and V by 1 base; bases with no gene match: 4. The length of the CDR3 is 15 residues. This receptor was taken from a human donor with acute or convalescent COVID-19. The donor label of this sample is uncertain. Source material: peripheral blood. This chain uses TRBV4-2 with TRBJ2-2, with 9 bases fitting TRBD2. The CDR3: CASSQGGGASGELFF. The CDR3 bases are TGTGCCAGCAGCCAAGGCGGGGGGGCAAGCGGGGAGCTGTTTTTT.